This TCR beta chain was recorded in a study of low-dose radiotherapy and immunotherapy resistance in tumors. Study information: Patients took aspirin 300 mg by mouth once daily. This continued for four cycles, starting on cycle 1 day 1.

Time point in this sample: before trial treatment. This clonotype was counted many times. Alpha- and beta-chain coverage of first-strand cDNA came from TRAV- and TRBV-specific primers. Over approximately 20 PCR cycles, TCRs were amplified from a constant-region primer and V-primer adapter. In vitro transcription served to amplify the mRNA that had been isolated. In TCRdb, the reads were re-called with MiXCR into one record per CDR3 protein. The table records 70,000 to 90,000 distinct CDR3 sequences, roughly a sixth of them present only once. V was cut by 3 bases and J by 6 bases, with 20 bases left in between. This CDR3 has 17 amino acids. Germline V gene lookup returns CDR1 PRHDT and CDR2 FYEKMQ (reference sequence).

The sample here was PBMCs, taken before treatment. This receptor was obtained from a male donor with prostate cancer. The chain has TRBV13 and TRBJ2-2, with D perhaps being TRBD1 or TRBD2 (6 bases each). Here the CDR3 DNA reads TGTGCCAGCAGCTTCTCGGTATTTGAGGGGGGATCCGGGGAGCTGTTTTTT. It translates to CASSFSVFEGGSGELFF.